This TCR beta chain was identified in a study of patients and donors after allogeneic stem cell transplantation (dated by TCRdb to 2018 to 2020). The protocol used for the library was RT-PCR. Sequencing took place on a NextSeq 550. TCRdb redid the processing of the public reads, applying fastp at Q25 and MiXCR, and retained in-frame beta chains. Every CDR3 protein is listed once, alongside the most common genes and DNA of its rows. The sample table records fewer than 75,000 distinct CDR3 sequences; approximately 26% of these occur just once. The ten biggest clones cover 26% of the sample. The CDR3 numbers 12 residues from cysteine through phenylalanine. Of the read, only the CDR3 DNA is kept; its 36 bases are in frame from base 1. Looking up the germline V gene (reference sequence) yields CDR1 PRHDT and CDR2 FYEKMQ. V and J lose 5 bases and 9 bases, and a span of 11 bases separates them. About this clonotype itself: No antigen is known for it. The input lacks base qualities; no much larger clone sits a single base away.

This chain joins TRBV13 to TRBJ2-1, with no confidently assigned D gene. The clonotype comes from a human donor who was either an allogeneic HSCT recipient or a stem cell or donor lymphocyte infusion donor (not recorded which). It is not recorded whose cells these are; they may come from a transplant donor. The sequenced sample consisted of blood, either unsorted or a sorted T cell fraction (not recorded which). Here the CDR3 is given as CASSTRRSEQFF. The nucleotide sequence reads as follows: TGTGCCAGCAGCACCCGACGGAGTGAGCAGTTCTTC.